Given below is one T cell receptor beta chain in context. Its target is unknown. Other DNA sequences in the same sample also yield this CDR3. The naive CD8 population came from CD45RO-negative cells selected for CCR7, without terminally differentiated effector memory CD45RA+ cells. The study drew its donors from healthy HIV-negative adults without recent acute infections or vaccinations. This record comes from a study of shared clonotypes between healthy human individuals. Study context: Each donor's CD4 naive and CD4 memory cells filled three plates apiece, CD8 naive two, and CD8 memory one.

The CDR3 totals 14 residues. Germline V gene sequence: CDR1 SEHNR, CDR2 FQNEAQ (reference sequence). V lost 5 bases to trimming and J lost 0 bases, with 10 bases between them. Study observations and caveats: Clonotype sharing among donors was thought likely to change with sequencing depth.

Using immunoSEQ multiplex PCR, the repertoire was profiled, and TCRdb retains in-frame clones only, with some absent. The sample holds some 2 million clones, roughly 95% seen once. Source material: naive CD8+ T cells sorted from blood. This TCR was sampled from a young man in good health. The gene calls are TRBV7-9 and TRBJ1-2, with a weak D call TRBD1 (5 bases). Here the CDR3 DNA reads TGTGCCAGCAGCCCAGACAGCCCTAACTATGGCTACACCTTC. Encoded protein: CASSPDSPNYGYTF.